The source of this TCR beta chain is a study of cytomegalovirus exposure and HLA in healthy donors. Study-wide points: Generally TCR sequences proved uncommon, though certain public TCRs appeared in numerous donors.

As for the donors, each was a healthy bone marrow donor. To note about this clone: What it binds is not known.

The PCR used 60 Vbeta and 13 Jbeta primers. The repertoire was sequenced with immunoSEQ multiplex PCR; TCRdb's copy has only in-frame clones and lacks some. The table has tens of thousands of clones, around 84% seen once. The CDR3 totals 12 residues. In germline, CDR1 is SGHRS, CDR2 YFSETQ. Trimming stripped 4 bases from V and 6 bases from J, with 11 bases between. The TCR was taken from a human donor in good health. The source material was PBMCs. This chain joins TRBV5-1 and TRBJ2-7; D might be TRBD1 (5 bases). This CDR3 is CASSIQGFEQYF. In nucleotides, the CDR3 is TGCGCCAGCAGCATTCAGGGATTCGAGCAGTACTTC. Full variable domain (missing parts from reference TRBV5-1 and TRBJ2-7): KAGVTQTPRYLIKTRGQQVTLSCSPISGHRSVSWYQQTPGQGLQFLFEYFSETQRNKGNFPGRFSGRQFSNSRSEMNVSTLELGDSALYLCASSIQGFEQYFGPGTRLTVT.